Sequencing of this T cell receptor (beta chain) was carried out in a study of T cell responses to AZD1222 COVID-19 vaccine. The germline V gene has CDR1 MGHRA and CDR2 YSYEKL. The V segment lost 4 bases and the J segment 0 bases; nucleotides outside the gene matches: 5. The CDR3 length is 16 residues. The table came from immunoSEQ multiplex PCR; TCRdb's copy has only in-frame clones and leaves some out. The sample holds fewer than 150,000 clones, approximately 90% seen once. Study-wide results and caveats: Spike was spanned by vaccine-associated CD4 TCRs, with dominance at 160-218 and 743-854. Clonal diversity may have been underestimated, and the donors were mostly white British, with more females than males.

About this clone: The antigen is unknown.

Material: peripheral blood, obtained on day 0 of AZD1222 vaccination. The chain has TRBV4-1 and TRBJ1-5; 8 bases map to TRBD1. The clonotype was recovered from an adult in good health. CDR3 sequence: CASSPMQGASNQPQHF. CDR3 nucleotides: TGCGCCAGCAGCCCAATGCAGGGGGCTAGCAATCAGCCCCAGCATTTT.